The T cell receptor beta chain under discussion was sequenced for a study of human T cells and chemical hapten exposure (dated by TCRdb to about 2021). Regarding the research as a whole: For sensitization, 2% DPC in acetone was applied to a roughly 2 cm by roughly 2 cm area of upper inner arm skin. Weekly therapeutic DPC doses were additionally applied to the scalp of patients throughout the roughly 24-week study period. Patch tests used Finn chambers with 0.01% DPC on the upper back, scored after 6 days by International Contact Dermatitis Research Group standards. Most of the patients in the cohort were female, and the cohort covered alopecia areata with under or over 50% scalp involvement, alopecia totalis and alopecia universalis. The libraries were sequenced as a pool, and the TCR yield per sample differed mostly because of small variations in library volumes within the pool. In alopecia patients, the study followed how the peripheral blood TCR repertoire changed in vivo over primary and secondary sensitization to diphenylcyclopropenone (DPC), a hapten. Blood samples were taken from patients before sensitization (week 0) and then at 2, 6 and about 24 weeks after DPC sensitization. For TCR sequencing, blood came from about 29 alopecia patients at anywhere from one to four time points (pre-sensitization, 2, 6 and 24 weeks). General study outcomes and caveats: DPC sensitization did not change how many TCRs were above 1 in 1000 frequency, and no evidence was found of alterations in global repertoire structure. Because all patients had alopecia, a presumed autoimmune disease, the immune response of the patients might differ from that of healthy individuals. Patch test score correlated positively with the number of PT1 expanded TCRs, reaching significance at thresholds 8, 16 and 32 but not at 4. Repeated subsampling changed both the strength of the expansion versus patch-test correlation and the threshold at which that correlation became significant. Compared with pre-sensitization or healthy control sets, expanded TCRs formed significantly more large CDR3 similarity clusters, which is consistent with antigen-driven responses.

What this sample's time point label stands for: patch test 3, about 24 weeks after DPC sensitization. Per the publication, the treatment or condition label means: therapeutic diphenylcyclopropenone sensitization with weekly scalp DPC. At each patch-test visit, blood was drawn before the patch test was applied. Patients were eligible if aged 18 to 70, diagnosed with alopecia and judged suitable for DPC therapy, and pregnant patients were excluded. Total RNA was extracted from unfractionated whole blood that had been collected in Tempus Blood RNA tubes. Reading from cysteine to phenylalanine, the CDR3 counts 12 amino acids. CDR3 DNA only is kept here, 36 bases in frame from base 1. The germline V gene yields SGHDN for CDR1 and FVKESK for CDR2. Trimming takes 10 bases from V and 5 bases from J, and the germline ends sit 14 bases apart. The library came from RACE. For sequencing, a NextSeq 500 was employed. Library preparation attached unique molecular identifiers to individual cDNA molecules for quantitative, reproducible TCR counting. For every blood RNA sample, sequencing covered both the TCR alpha and TCR beta chains. The source study handled its data this way. A median of about 100,000 TCRs per sample was observed, with a range of 23,224 to 690,600. The Decombinator software suite was used to annotate V, J and CDR3 in the TCR reads. Every sample was subsampled to the same number of TCRs (28,000) for the PS versus PT1 abundance plots. Expanded TCRs were defined as absent before sensitization and observed at least eight times at the 2-week time point. TCRdb reworked the public reads: Q25 trimming with fastp, MiXCR clone assembly, productive beta chains retained. All rows with the same CDR3 protein become a single entry with the most common DNA and genes. V and J calls and clone size were set by TCRdb, not the authors. Here the sample has roughly 60,000 distinct CDR3 sequences; 9.5% to 15% occur a single time. The ten largest clonotypes hold 2% to 3% of the sample.

This clonotype appeared many times. It lacks a known antigen. Per-base quality was not reported, and no clone a single base away is much larger than it. The source material was whole blood, sampled in connection with sensitization to the hapten diphenylcyclopropenone (DPC). This clonotype was sampled from a man aged 25 to 40 with alopecia areata. Some clones in this sample may be carry-over from other donors' samples. The sequence joins TRBV14 to TRBJ1-1; the D gene is unclear. This receptor has the CDR3 CATTRRVTEAFF. The sequenced DNA is TGTGCCACCACCCGCCGGGTAACTGAAGCTTTCTTT.